The source of this T cell receptor beta chain is a study of blood T cell repertoires in COVID-19. Study-level information: Italy, Spain and the United States were the sources of the convalescent and acute COVID-19 samples. Sources were T cells, B-cell-depleted T cells, or PBMCs; the material itself was cDNA or gDNA.

The CDR3 spans 13 residues. V lost 4 bases, J lost 6 bases, and 7 bases lay in between. CDR1 LGHDT and CDR2 YNNKEL come from the germline V gene (reference sequence). Assay used: immunoSEQ multiplex PCR; TCRdb lists only in-frame clones, some missing. This sample yields 220,000 or so clones, of which about four fifths are seen a single time; approximately 1.3% belongs to the top ten. The V and J genes are TRBV3-1 (or the pseudogene TRBV3-2) and TRBJ1-6; D remains unclear. The sample comprised PBMCs or T cells enriched from blood (not recorded which). This TCR derives from a woman aged 40-49 years with acute COVID-19. Here the CDR3 reads CASSRQANSPLHF. The DNA of the CDR3 is TGTGCCAGCAGCCGACAAGCTAATTCACCCCTCCACTTT.